The T cell receptor beta chain described here comes from a study of molecular identifiers for immune sequencing clone quantification. This clonotype came up many times. The antigen is not known. Via MiXCR, TCRdb re-called the PCR reads, giving one row per CDR3 protein. The table includes more than 450,000 distinct CDR3 sequences, about a fifth detected once. Libraries of naive CD8 T cells were made from roughly 18,000 to 920,000 sorted cells. They used 10%, 30% or 50% RNA. Researchers sorted naive CD8 T cells as cells that were CD8+CD4-CCR7+CD45RA+. Trimming took 7 bases from V and 2 from J; bases not matched to a gene: 10. Germline loops: CDR1 SQVTM, CDR2 ANQGSEA. The CDR3 totals 14 residues. Study results and caveats: Naive cells had under 1% of molecules in clones above 20 RNA copies, effectors over 99%.

This TCR came from a human donor in good health. Some libraries in this study had Jurkat cell RNA spiked in. Sequenced: naive CD8+ T cells from blood, with Jurkat cell RNA spiked in. Subset meaning: FACS-sorted CD8+CD4-CCR7+CD45RA+ naive T cells. The chain links TRBV29-1 to TRBJ2-7, with 8 bases that match TRBD2. The CDR3 DNA sequence: TGCAGCGCCGACCTTAGCGGGGATACCTACGAGCAGTACTTC. This sequence encodes CSADLSGDTYEQYF.